Below, one TCR beta chain is given with its context. What this receptor recognizes is not known. One base away there is no much larger clone; base qualities are not given. Per the germline V gene, MDHEN is the CDR1 and SYDVKM is the CDR2. A distance of 17 bases separates the germline ends of V and J, which lose 3 bases and 0 bases respectively. The CDR3, cysteine through phenylalanine, is 17 amino acids long. Only the CDR3 region is kept as DNA, spanning 51 bases read in frame from base 1. The data belong to a study of T cells after posttransplantation cyclophosphamide (dated by TCRdb to the mid-2010s). In the study overall: Using TRB sequencing, the study followed how the T cell repertoire reconstituted after myeloablative bone marrow transplantation in which posttransplantation cyclophosphamide served as GVHD prophylaxis. Antigen receptor sequencing covered samples from roughly 40 PTCy-treated patients and approximately 15 of their related bone marrow donors. Blood from all 35 or so PTCy patients who had 1-year posttransplant specimens underwent TRB sequencing. TRB sequencing was also done on up to about 3 additional blood samples from 2 to 5.2 years after transplant in 3 patients, and on pretransplant blood from a handful of patients. TRA and TRB clonality were tightly correlated in roughly ten samples, so subsequent TCR analyses focused on TRB only. Public TRB sequences were checked against a database of over 3,500 sequences associated with responses to pathogens, tumor antigens, self-antigens and alloantigens. Study-level results and caveats: Donor-recipient similarity was low at 1-2 months but increased during the first year, and donor CD8+ memory clones often dominated later blood repertoires. Across more than 40 patients, TRB clonality was highly associated with recipient CMV seropositivity and CMV reactivation, and diversity in PTCy patients was similar to diversity in CNI/methotrexate controls. The TRB repertoires of T cells infiltrating skin or GI tract showed only limited overlap with the TRB repertoires of T cells in blood.

Peripheral blood samples were provided by related bone marrow donors on the day of marrow donation. Mononuclear cells from peripheral blood and bone marrow were separated by Ficoll-Hypaque density centrifugation and then cryopreserved. FACS on a FACSAria II was used to sort CD4+ and CD8+ T cells, including the naive and memory subsets. TRB sequencing used genomic DNA with the immunoSEQ assay at survey resolution or the hsTCRB kit. Per the source publication's procedure: Initial read processing used immunoSEQ software, and repertoire analyses used the LymphoSeq R package. For each TRB dataset, clonality was calculated as 1 minus normalized Shannon entropy, and the Gini coefficient was computed as well. To infer phenotypes in unsorted samples, TRB sequences from sorted subsets of the recipient or donor were mapped onto unsorted samples from the same recipient. TCRdb took over this immuneACCESS table, retaining in-frame rearrangements with V and J assigned. Such tables are incomplete; in checked studies, under half of the missing clones stem from an unresolved V gene, and the remainder is unexplained. V and J calls and clone size are given by that table; D and trimming were obtained from the DNA. In this sample the table shows around 6,000 clones, more than 95% of which occur a single time. Of the sample, around 0.85% is held by the ten largest clones.

The sample was memory CD4+ T cells sorted from PBMCs. The chain is encoded by TRBV28 joined to TRBJ1-2; the D gene is perhaps TRBD1, from 5 matching bases. This TCR was recovered from a man in his forties in good health, CMV-negative, and a related stem cell transplant donor. The CDR3 region reads CASSFNSLGAANYGYTF. The nucleotide sequence is given as TGTGCCAGCAGTTTCAATTCACTTGGGGCGGCTAACTATGGCTACACCTTC.